The clone carrying this T cell receptor (beta chain) was counted a few times. Its antigen is currently unknown. The germline V gene encodes CDR1 SGHVS and CDR2 FQNEAQ. The CDR3 sequence is 13 residues long. V was pared by 6 bases and J by 9 bases, with 15 bases between. These data are taken from a study of cytomegalovirus exposure and HLA in healthy donors. Looking at the study overall: The early release's HLA-typed donors yielded approximately 81 million unique TCRs. Study findings and constraints: Within a later analysis, the majority of CMV-associated TCR beta chains appeared HLA-restricted.

In the PCR, 60 Vbeta and 13 Jbeta primers were used. Original processing notes: Per a later analysis, the number of unique TCR beta chains was roughly 83 million, of which about 10 million were shared. Sequencing was performed with immunoSEQ multiplex PCR; in TCRdb, only in-frame clones are kept and a portion is missing. V and J calls and clone size follow that table, whereas D and trimming were derived from the DNA. The repertoire holds 83,000 or so clones, with about 75% as singletons. Unrecorded immune exposure was likely among donors, who were nominally healthy when sampled. The material sequenced was PBMCs. V usage is TRBV7-8 and J usage is TRBJ2-1, with D perhaps TRBD2 (5 bases). This clonotype was sampled from a man aged 25-45 years in good health and CMV-seropositive. In DNA form, the CDR3 reads TGTGCCAGCAGAACCGGGATCATGGGTGAGCAGTTCTTC. Translated, it gives CASRTGIMGEQFF.